The subject of this entry is one T cell receptor beta chain. The sample originates from a study of blood T cell repertoires in COVID-19. For the study at large: Samples came from the United States, Italy and Spain, spanning acute and convalescent COVID-19.

How the authors handled the data: Scientists estimated how many nucleated cells there were by amplifying reference gene primers. Clones were read by immunoSEQ multiplex PCR, and TCRdb kept only the in-frame ones, dropping some. Clonal size and the V and J genes are those of that table, whereas D and trimming came from the DNA. The sample has about 320,000 clones; more than 90% are singletons. Recruits, aged about 18 to 95 years, lived in 25 or so US areas. During the 2 weeks before they entered the study, exposed participants had met someone with a PCR-confirmed or clinician-diagnosed COVID-19 case. Germline-derived CDR1 and CDR2 are KGHDR and SFDVKD. V lost 9 bases, J lost 7 bases, and 13 bases lay in between. The CDR3 spans 12 residues.

This TCR derives from a woman aged 25 to 39 who had been exposed to COVID-19. The sample taken for sequencing was PBMCs or T cells enriched from blood (not recorded which). This chain connects TRBV24-1 to TRBJ2-3; TRBD2 might be the D (5 bases). The CDR3 bases are TGTGCCACCTCCGCGGGCAGGAATACGCAGTATTTT. Its protein product is CATSAGRNTQYF.